These 32 T cell receptor beta chains were sequenced from one sample in a study of STAT5B mutations in CD4+ large granular lymphocyte leukemia. Sequencing was performed with immunoSEQ multiplex PCR; in TCRdb, only in-frame clones are kept and a portion is missing. The sample includes some 41,000 clones, roughly 79% of them seen just once. Specimen: CD4+ T cells from blood buffy coats. These receptors originate from a human donor in good health.

The rearrangement joins TRBV6-1 to TRBJ2-7, with TRBD1 matching 7 bases. The CDR3 extends over 14 amino acids. The V segment lost 6 bases and the J segment 2 bases; nucleotides outside the gene matches: 7. Germline lookup yields CDR1 MNHNS and CDR2 SASEGT. CDR3 sequence (DNA): TGTGCCAGCAGAGATTACAGGGGACCCTACGAGCAGTACTTC. This translates into CASRDYRGPYEQYF.

Only one count was recorded for this clone. The rearrangement uses TRBV30 and TRBJ1-1; a possible D gene is TRBD1 (5 bases). CDR3 length equals 10 residues. The germline V and J ends were trimmed by 8 bases and 11 bases, with 15 bases remaining between them. Germline V gives CDR1 GTSNPN, CDR2 SVGIG (reference sequence). CDR3 bases: TGTGCCCACGGAAGGAGGGACGCTTTCTTT. Its translation: CAHGRRDAFF. The variable domain in full, with the rest retrieved from reference TRBV30 and TRBJ1-1, is SQTIHQWPATLVQPVGSPLSLECTVEGTSNPNLYWYRQAAGRGLQLLFYSVGIGQISSEVPQNLSASRPQDRQFILSSKKLLLSDSGFYLCAHGRRDAFFGQGTRLTVV.

This clone was counted a single time. The genes are TRBV6-6 and TRBJ1-1; 7 nucleotides line up with TRBD1. The CDR3 length is 15 residues. CDR1 is MNHNY and CDR2 is SVGAGI in the germline V gene (reference sequence). J lost 4 bases, V lost 4 bases, and 9 bases had no gene match. CDR3 nucleotide sequence: TGTGCCAGCAGTTCCCAGGGGGGGTCGGGCACTGAAGCTTTCTTT. It translates to CASSSQGGSGTEAFF.

V and J are TRBV7-9 and TRBJ2-3; D gene uncertain. The CDR3 has 16 amino acids. Germline-derived CDR1 and CDR2 are SEHNR and FQNEAQ (reference sequence). The V gene lost 1 base and the J gene lost 0 bases, with 11 bases spanning the gap. The CDR3 spells CASSLEPSGSTDTQYF. For the CDR3, the DNA is TGTGCCAGCAGCTTAGAGCCCAGTGGGAGCACAGATACGCAGTATTTT. Combining the CDR3 with reference TRBV7-9 and TRBJ2-3 gives the whole variable domain DTGVSQNPRHKITKRGQNVTFRCDPISEHNRLYWYRQTLGQGPEFLTYFQNEAQLEKSRLLSDRFSAERPKGSFSTLEIQRTEQGDSAMYLCASSLEPSGSTDTQYFGPGTRLTVL.

This clone appeared a single time. This chain links TRBV28 with TRBJ1-6; D gene uncertain. V dropped 2 bases and J dropped 11 bases, with 10 bases sitting between them. Germline V gene data show CDR1 as MDHEN and CDR2 as SYDVKM. This CDR3 spans 13 amino acids. The CDR3 bases are TGTGCCAGCAGTTTAAGCTCGTCGACACCCCTCCACTTT. Amino acids: CASSLSSSTPLHF.

The J gene is TRBJ2-7, the V gene TRBV19; unclear D gene. Germline assignment: CDR1 LNHDA and CDR2 SQIVND (reference sequence). V lost 5 bases to trimming and J lost 4 bases, with 12 bases between them. The length of the CDR3 is 13 residues. The CDR3 nucleotides are TGTGCCAGTAGTGAGGACGCTCGATACGAGCAGTACTTC. Protein: CASSEDARYEQYF.

The chain joins TRBV6-6 to TRBJ1-5, with no clear D. The CDR3 has 15 residues. V dropped 0 bases and J dropped 2 bases, with 8 bases sitting between them. Germline V gene sequence: CDR1 MNHNY, CDR2 SVGAGI (reference sequence). The CDR3, as DNA: TGTGCCAGCAGTTACTCCGGAGGAGGCAATCAGCCCCAGCATTTT. This sequence encodes CASSYSGGGNQPQHF.

This chain links TRBV9 with TRBJ1-1; TRBD1 might be the D (5 bases). Trimming took off 3 bases at V and 1 base at J, with 7 bases between the two ends. Per germline, CDR1 SGDLS and CDR2 YYNGEE. The CDR3 spans 13 residues. The CDR3 region is CASSAGTNTEAFF. DNA for the CDR3: TGTGCCAGCAGCGCCGGGACGAACACTGAAGCTTTCTTT.

The V call is TRBV5-1, the J call TRBJ2-1; D is unclear. The V and J ends lost 0 bases and 3 bases respectively, with 10 bases between them. The CDR3 consists of 15 residues. Germline CDR1 and CDR2: SGHRS and YFSETQ. The CDR3 nucleotides read TGCGCCAGCAGCTTGGAGGCAGTAGACTACAATGAGCAGTTCTTC. Amino acids: CASSLEAVDYNEQFF.

The V gene is TRBV11-1, the J gene TRBJ1-2; TRBD1 matches at 8 bases. The CDR3 has 14 amino acids. The J segment lost 4 bases and the V segment lost 5 bases, leaving 6 bases of the junction unmatched. Germline-derived CDR1 and CDR2 are SGHAT and FQDESV (reference sequence). The DNA of the CDR3 is TGTGCCAGCAGCCCACAGGGGGGCGCCTATGGCTACACCTTC. It is translated as CASSPQGGAYGYTF.

The J gene is TRBJ2-1, the V gene TRBV6-6; TRBD1 is a possible D gene (6 bases). The V end was cut by 6 bases, the J end by 6 bases, with 18 bases between. The CDR3 loop spans 15 amino acids. Germline-derived CDR1 and CDR2 are MNHNY and SVGAGI (reference sequence). CDR3 in DNA: TGTGCCAGCAGGGCTGGGGGCAATCGGGGCAATGAGCAGTTCTTC. Its translation is CASRAGGNRGNEQFF.

This clone appeared a few times. The V gene is TRBV21-1, the J gene TRBJ2-1; no DNA check was done on the table's D call, TRBD2. TRBV21-1 is listed as a pseudogene. This CDR3 is built from 17 residues. The CDR3 coding sequence is TGTGCCAGCCCCCCTCGGAGGGTAGCGGGGGGTTACAATGAGCAGTTCTTC. It yields the protein CASPPRRVAGGYNEQFF.

The chain uses TRBV5-1 and TRBJ2-6; the D is unclear. Germline V gives CDR1 SGHRS, CDR2 YFSETQ. The CDR3 runs 16 residues. The germline V and J ends were trimmed by 4 bases and 0 bases, with 11 bases remaining between them. The CDR3 DNA sequence: TGCGCCAGCAGCCCCGTCGGAACCTCTGGGGCCAACGTCCTGACTTTC. Amino acid sequence: CASSPVGTSGANVLTF.

A single count supports this clone. The chain combines TRBV27 with TRBJ1-1; no firm D call. Trimming removed 6 bases at V and 1 base at J, with 9 bases between. From germline, CDR1 is MNHEY and CDR2 SMNVEV (reference sequence). The CDR3 is made up of 13 amino acids. CDR3 DNA: TGTGCCAGCAGACGGGGTAAGAACACTGAAGCTTTCTTT. As protein: CASRRGKNTEAFF.

V and J are TRBV7-6 and TRBJ2-1, with D tentatively TRBD2 (6 bases). V lost 3 bases and J 7 bases, leaving 19 bases between the germline ends. Germline CDR1 reads SGHVS; CDR2 reads FNYEAQ. The CDR3 sequence is 16 residues long. The CDR3 nucleotides are TGTGCCAGCAGCTTTGCCTCCGGGAGACCGGCAAATGAGCAGTTCTTC. Translation gives CASSFASGRPANEQFF. The variable domain in full, completed from reference TRBV7-6 and TRBJ2-1, reads GAGVSQSPRYKVTKRGQDVALRCDPISGHVSLYWYRQALGQGPEFLTYFNYEAQQDKSGLPNDRFSAERPEGSISTLTIQRTEQRDSAMYRCASSFASGRPANEQFFGPGTRLTVL.

The chain's CDR3 is CASSSDRVVNTGELFF. The CDR3 DNA reads as TGTGCCAGCAGCTCAGACAGGGTCGTGAACACCGGGGAGCTGTTTTTT. The chain carries TRBV5-6 and TRBJ2-2; TRBD1 matches at 7 bases. The junction had 6 bases not matched to a gene; V was cut back by 3 bases and J by 1 base. The CDR3 spans 16 residues. CDR1 is SGHDT, CDR2 YYEEEE, per germline.

The chain joins TRBV5-5 to TRBJ1-1; TRBD1 is a possible D gene (5 bases). This CDR3 contains 13 residues. Germline CDR1 and CDR2: SGHKS and YYEKEE (reference sequence). V was pared by 2 bases and J by 8 bases, with 13 bases between. The CDR3: CASSLVQGGEAFF. The CDR3 coding sequence is TGTGCCAGCAGCTTAGTTCAGGGAGGAGAAGCTTTCTTT. Full variable domain (rest looked up from reference TRBV5-5 and TRBJ1-1): DAGVTQSPTHLIKTRGQQVTLRCSPISGHKSVSWYQQVLGQGPQFIFQYYEKEERGRGNFPDRFSARQFPNYSSELNVNALLLGDSALYLCASSLVQGGEAFFGQGTRLTVV.

CDR3 sequence reads: CASSLIFLAASSYNEQFF. As DNA, the CDR3 is TGTGCCAGCAGTTTAATCTTTTTAGCGGCTAGCTCCTACAATGAGCAGTTCTTC. The rearrangement joins TRBV27 to TRBJ2-1; TRBD2 is a possible D gene (6 bases). Germline lookup yields CDR1 MNHEY and CDR2 SMNVEV (reference sequence). Trimming pared 2 bases from V and 0 bases from J, leaving 17 bases between. The CDR3 contains 18 residues.

The chain couples TRBV30 to TRBJ2-2; 9 bases align to TRBD2. Germline V lookup: CDR1 GTSNPN, CDR2 SVGIG (reference sequence). The CDR3 consists of 15 residues. Trimming at V came to 2 bases and at J to 6 bases, leaving 7 bases not matched to a gene. CDR3 protein: CAWSRSGSIAGELFF. For the CDR3, the DNA is TGTGCCTGGAGTCGTAGCGGGAGCATTGCCGGGGAGCTGTTTTTT.

The V gene is TRBV4-1, the J gene TRBJ1-6; D is undetermined. V gave up 0 bases and J gave up 8 bases, with 8 bases separating them. From germline, CDR1 is MGHRA and CDR2 YSYEKL. There are 14 residues in the CDR3. The CDR3 DNA follows: TGCGCCAGCAGCCAAGAGGGGTCTTATTCACCCCTCCACTTT. As protein: CASSQEGSYSPLHF.

The chain combines TRBV7-9 with TRBJ2-2; D is possibly TRBD2 (5 bases). Germline lookup yields CDR1 SEHNR and CDR2 FQNEAQ (reference sequence). V was clipped by 3 bases and J by 4 bases, with 6 bases between them. The CDR3 totals 13 residues. CDR3 protein: CASSFRGTGELFF. The CDR3 DNA sequence: TGTGCCAGCAGCTTCCGGGGCACCGGGGAGCTGTTTTTT.

DNA of the CDR3: TGTGCCAGCAGTGACCCGACAGGGGGGAATGAGCAGTTCTTC. Its protein product is CASSDPTGGNEQFF. This chain joins TRBV6-4 and TRBJ2-1; the match to TRBD1 covers 9 bases. CDR1 is MRHNA, CDR2 SNTAGT, per germline. CDR3 size: 14 residues. V lost 2 bases to trimming and J lost 7 bases; unmatched junction nucleotides: 3.

The rearrangement joins TRBV11-2 to TRBJ1-1; weak D call: TRBD1 (6 bases). This CDR3 region has 14 residues. Between the trimmed V and J ends, which lost 5 bases and 5 bases, there was a span of 15 bases. Germline CDR1 reads SGHAT; CDR2 reads FQNNGV. CDR3 amino acids: CASSGTDRNTEAFF. The CDR3 DNA follows: TGTGCCAGCAGCGGGACGGACAGAAATACTGAAGCTTTCTTT.

The gene calls are TRBV28 and TRBJ2-7; no firm D call. The CDR3 is made up of 12 amino acids. The V end lost 1 base, the J end lost 4 bases, and 5 bases lay between the germline ends. Germline V gene sequence: CDR1 MDHEN, CDR2 SYDVKM. The CDR3 loop reads CASSLSGYEQYF. In nucleotides, the CDR3 is TGTGCCAGCAGTTTATCTGGGTACGAGCAGTACTTC.

For this clone: One end of the junction is discordant with germline, which a read error may explain. The chain joins TRBV7-7 to TRBJ2-5; perhaps TRBD2 as D (6 bases). The germline CDR1 and CDR2 sequences are SSHAT and FNYEAQ (reference sequence). The CDR3 is 15 residues long. The chain's CDR3 is CASSQFRLGAETQYF. The DNA for the CDR3 is TGTGCTAGCAGCCAATTCAGACTAGGAGCGGAGACCCAGTACTTC. Combining the CDR3 with reference TRBV7-7 and TRBJ2-5 gives the whole variable domain GAGVSQSPRYKVTKRGQDVTLRCDPISSHATLYWYQQALGQGPEFLTYFNYEAQPDKSGLPSDRFSAERPEGSISTLTIQRTEQRDSAMYRCASSQFRLGAETQYFGPGTRLLVL.

This chain links TRBV5-1 with TRBJ2-2; 9 nucleotides align to TRBD1. The germline V gene encodes CDR1 SGHRS and CDR2 YFSETQ. The CDR3 has 16 amino acids. The junction had 3 bases not matched to a gene; V was cut back by 2 bases and J by 1 base. CDR3 coding DNA: TGCGCCAGCAGCTTACAGGGGGCCAAGAACACCGGGGAGCTGTTTTTT. It yields the protein CASSLQGAKNTGELFF.

The CDR3 protein is CASSGTGQAREAFF. In DNA form, the CDR3 reads TGCGCCAGCAGCGGAACGGGACAGGCGAGAGAAGCTTTCTTT. This chain connects TRBV5-1 to TRBJ1-1; 8 positions agree with TRBD1. The J segment lost 8 bases and the V segment lost 4 bases, leaving 10 bases of the junction unmatched. The germline V gene encodes CDR1 SGHRS and CDR2 YFSETQ. CDR3 length: 14 residues. Filled out from reference TRBV5-1 and TRBJ1-1, the complete variable domain reads KAGVTQTPRYLIKTRGQQVTLSCSPISGHRSVSWYQQTPGQGLQFLFEYFSETQRNKGNFPGRFSGRQFSNSRSEMNVSTLELGDSALYLCASSGTGQAREAFFGQGTRLTVV.

The V call is TRBV30, the J call TRBJ1-4; maybe TRBD1 (5 bases). CDR3 length equals 15 residues. Germline V gives CDR1 GTSNPN, CDR2 SVGIG (reference sequence). Trimming pared 2 bases from V and 8 bases from J, leaving 18 bases between. CDR3 DNA sequence: TGTGCCTGGAGTCTAGGGTTAGGGGTGGAGGAAAAACTGTTTTTT. As protein: CAWSLGLGVEEKLFF.

The chain links TRBV7-2 to TRBJ2-5, with D perhaps TRBD1 or TRBD2 (6 bases each). The CDR3 is 13 residues long. V gave up 8 bases and J gave up 3 bases, with 13 bases separating them. Germline CDR1 reads SGHTA; CDR2 reads FQGNSA. CDR3 residues: CASGGRRKETQYF. The CDR3 DNA reads as TGTGCCAGCGGGGGGCGTAGGAAAGAGACCCAGTACTTC.

The chain joins TRBV28 to TRBJ1-2, with D unclear. Germline CDR1 is MDHEN and CDR2 is SYDVKM. The CDR3 has 11 amino acids. V was shortened by 10 bases and J by 2 bases, with 8 bases between the two germline ends. The CDR3 coding sequence is TGTGCCACTATAGACAACTATGGCTACACCTTC. As protein: CATIDNYGYTF.

J is TRBJ2-3 and V is TRBV4-1; no firm D call. Germline CDR1 MGHRA, CDR2 YSYEKL. The V end was cut by 2 bases, the J end by 8 bases, with 14 bases between. This CDR3 comprises 14 residues. The CDR3 protein is CASSQLTSIVTQYF. The CDR3 bases are TGCGCCAGCAGCCAATTGACCAGTATTGTTACGCAGTATTTT.

This chain links TRBV9 with TRBJ2-2, with D uncertain. Trimming took 0 bases from V and 4 from J, leaving 16 bases between them. There are 17 residues in the CDR3. Germline CDR1 is SGDLS and CDR2 is YYNGEE. The CDR3 DNA reads TGTGCCAGCAGCGTAGCCTCAACGAGGTCGAGCACCGGGGAGCTGTTTTTT. Translated: CASSVASTRSSTGELFF.